This T cell receptor beta chain was recorded in a study of blood T cells in healthy people across ages. This clonotype was detected ten times or more. It was with a sample-barcoded 5' primer and a J-beta primer mix that a second PCR of roughly 7 to 12 cycles was run. Using its own MiXCR run on the 5' RACE reads, TCRdb lists one record per CDR3 protein. Seen here are around 900,000 distinct CDR3 sequences, less than 35% observed once, and the top ten hold roughly 17%. Specimen: blood. This sequence originates from a woman older than 75 in good health.

The CDR3 is CASSLVADNYGYTF. The CDR3 coding sequence is TGTGCCAGCAGCTTAGTGGCGGACAACTATGGCTACACCTTC. The chain carries TRBV7-9 and TRBJ1-2; D is unresolved. This CDR3 region has 14 residues. V lost 1 base, J lost 2 bases, and 8 bases lay in between. Looked up from germline, CDR1 is SEHNR and CDR2 is FQNEAQ (reference sequence). The full variable domain, rest sourced from reference TRBV7-9 and TRBJ1-2, is DTGVSQNPRHKITKRGQNVTFRCDPISEHNRLYWYRQTLGQGPEFLTYFQNEAQLEKSRLLSDRFSAERPKGSFSTLEIQRTEQGDSAMYLCASSLVADNYGYTFGSGTRLTVV.